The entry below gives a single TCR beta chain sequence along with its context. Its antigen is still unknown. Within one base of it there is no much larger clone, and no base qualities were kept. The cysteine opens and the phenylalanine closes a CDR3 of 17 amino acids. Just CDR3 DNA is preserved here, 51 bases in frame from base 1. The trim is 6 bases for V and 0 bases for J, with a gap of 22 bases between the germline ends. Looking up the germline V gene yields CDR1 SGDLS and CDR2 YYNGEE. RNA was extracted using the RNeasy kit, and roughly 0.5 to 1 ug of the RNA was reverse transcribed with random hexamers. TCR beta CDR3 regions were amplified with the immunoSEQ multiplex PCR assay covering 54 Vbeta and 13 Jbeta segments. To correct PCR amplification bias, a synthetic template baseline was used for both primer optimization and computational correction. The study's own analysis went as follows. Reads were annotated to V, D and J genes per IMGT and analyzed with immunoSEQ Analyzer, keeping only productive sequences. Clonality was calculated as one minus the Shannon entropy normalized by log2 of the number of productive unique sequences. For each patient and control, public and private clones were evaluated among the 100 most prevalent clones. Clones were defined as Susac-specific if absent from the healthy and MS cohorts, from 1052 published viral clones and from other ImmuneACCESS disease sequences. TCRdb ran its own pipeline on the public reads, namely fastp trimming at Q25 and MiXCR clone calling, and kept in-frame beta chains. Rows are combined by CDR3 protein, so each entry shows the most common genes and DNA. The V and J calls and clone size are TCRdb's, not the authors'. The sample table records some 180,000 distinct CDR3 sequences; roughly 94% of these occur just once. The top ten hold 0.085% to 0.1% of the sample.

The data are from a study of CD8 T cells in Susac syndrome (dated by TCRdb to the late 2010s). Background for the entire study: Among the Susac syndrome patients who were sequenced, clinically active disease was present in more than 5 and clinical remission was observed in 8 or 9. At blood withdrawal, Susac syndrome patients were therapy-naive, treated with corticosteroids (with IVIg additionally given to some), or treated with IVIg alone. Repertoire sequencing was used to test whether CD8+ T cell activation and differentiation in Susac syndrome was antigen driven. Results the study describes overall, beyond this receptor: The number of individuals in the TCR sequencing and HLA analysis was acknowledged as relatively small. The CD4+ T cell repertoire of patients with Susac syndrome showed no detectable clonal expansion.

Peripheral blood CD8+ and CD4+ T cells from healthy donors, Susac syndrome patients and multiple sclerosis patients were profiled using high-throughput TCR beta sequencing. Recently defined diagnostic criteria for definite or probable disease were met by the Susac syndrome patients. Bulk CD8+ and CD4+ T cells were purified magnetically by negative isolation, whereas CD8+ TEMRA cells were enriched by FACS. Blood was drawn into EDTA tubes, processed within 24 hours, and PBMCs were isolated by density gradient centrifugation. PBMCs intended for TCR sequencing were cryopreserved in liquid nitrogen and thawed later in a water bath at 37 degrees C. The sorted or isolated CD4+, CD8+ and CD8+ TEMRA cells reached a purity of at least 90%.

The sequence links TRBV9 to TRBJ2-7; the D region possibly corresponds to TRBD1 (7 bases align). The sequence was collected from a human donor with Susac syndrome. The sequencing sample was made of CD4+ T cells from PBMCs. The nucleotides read TGTGCCAGCACCCCAGATCCAACAGGGGACTTCTCCTACGAGCAGTACTTC. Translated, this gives CASTPDPTGDFSYEQYF.